The next 30 T cell receptor beta chains were all read from a single sample in a study of blood T cells in healthy people across ages. The use of a sample-barcoded 5' primer and a J-beta primer mix characterized a second PCR of roughly 7 to 12 cycles. TCRdb processed the 5' RACE reads anew with MiXCR; each CDR3 protein has one entry. The repertoire holds 1.5 million or so distinct CDR3 sequences, 42% seen once, with 7.9% in the top ten. The source material was blood. These receptors all come from a woman between 18 and 29 years old in good health.

This clonotype was counted a few times. CDR3 sequence (DNA): TGCAGTGCTCGGGGACAGGAGTCCTACGAGCAGTACTTC. This encodes CSARGQESYEQYF. The rearrangement joins TRBV20-1 to TRBJ2-7; 8 positions match TRBD1. V shed 5 bases and J 1 base; nucleotides not matched to a gene: 4. The CDR3 length is 13 residues. Germline CDR1 is DFQATT and CDR2 is SNEGSKA (reference sequence).

CDR3 DNA: TGCGCCAGCAGCCCGGGACTATACTCCTACAATGAGCAGTACTTC. Protein product: CASSPGLYSYNEQYF. This chain links TRBV4-1 with TRBJ2-1; TRBD2 agrees at 7 bases. The better agreement between TRBJ2-7 and the DNA end casts doubt on the J call. The CDR3 loop spans 15 amino acids. CDR1 is MGHRA, CDR2 YSYEKL, per germline.

J is TRBJ1-2 and V is TRBV25-1; D gene ambiguous. The V end lost 5 bases, the J end lost 4 bases, and 26 bases lay between the germline ends. The CDR3 extends over 18 amino acids. Germline-derived CDR1 and CDR2 are MGHDK and SYGVNS. CDR3 sequence: CASSTFLWTGGVSYGYTF. CDR3 coding DNA: TGTGCCAGCAGTACATTTCTTTGGACGGGCGGGGTATCCTATGGCTACACCTTC.

The V and J genes are TRBV6-1 and TRBJ2-7, with TRBD2 as a possible D gene (6 bases). V lost 5 bases and J 4 bases, leaving 18 bases between the germline ends. Germline CDR1 reads MNHNS; CDR2 reads SASEGT. The CDR3 totals 15 residues. CDR3 coding DNA: TGTGCCAGCAGTAATACCGGGACTCGCAAATACGAGCAGTACTTC. It translates to CASSNTGTRKYEQYF.

The genes are TRBV24-1 and TRBJ2-7; a possible D gene is TRBD2 (5 bases). The V end lost 5 bases, the J end lost 6 bases, and 10 bases lay between the germline ends. This CDR3 is 12 amino acids long. Per germline, CDR1 KGHDR and CDR2 SFDVKD. Here the CDR3 reads CATSALEGEQYF. DNA for the CDR3: TGTGCCACCAGTGCTCTTGAGGGCGAGCAGTACTTC.

In its sample, this clonotype was seen once. This chain joins TRBV7-6 and TRBJ2-1; D remains ambiguous. The V and J ends lost 4 bases and 15 bases respectively, with 19 bases between them. The germline V gene has CDR1 SGHVS and CDR2 FNYEAQ. The CDR3 runs 13 residues. The CDR3 reads CASSSGSRLPAFF. CDR3 nucleotides: TGTGCCAGCAGCTCAGGTTCTCGGTTGCCCGCGTTCTTC.

The chain employs TRBV29-1 and TRBJ2-3; D possibly corresponds to TRBD2 (5 bases). Germline CDR1 reads SQVTM; CDR2 reads ANQGSEA. There are 13 residues in the CDR3. Trimming stripped 4 bases from V and 1 base from J, with 9 bases between. The CDR3 nucleotides are TGCAGCGTTGGTGACGGGGGCACAGATACGCAGTATTTT. Translation gives CSVGDGGTDTQYF.

This clonotype was observed many times. The V and J genes are TRBV3-1 and TRBJ2-7; D remains unclear. The CDR3 covers 13 residues. The V gene lost 4 bases and the J gene lost 0 bases, with 7 bases spanning the gap. CDR1 and CDR2 from the germline V gene are LGHDT and YNNKEL (reference sequence). In DNA, the CDR3 is TGTGCCAGCAGCCTGGAAACCTCCTACGAGCAGTACTTC. It yields the protein CASSLETSYEQYF.

Only a few counts were recorded for this clonotype. This rearrangement joins TRBV6-2 or TRBV6-3 to TRBJ1-1; D not certain. Germline CDR1 reads MNHEY; CDR2 reads SVGEGT. The CDR3 has 13 residues. Between the trimmed V and J ends, which lost 7 bases and 1 base, there was a span of 10 bases. DNA of the CDR3: TGTGCCAGCATCGAACCGGGGAACACTGAAGCTTTCTTT. Amino acids: CASIEPGNTEAFF.

The J gene is TRBJ2-5, the V gene TRBV7-9, with D possibly being TRBD2 (6 bases). Trimming cost V 3 bases and J 2 bases, with 13 bases left between them. From germline, CDR1 is SEHNR and CDR2 FQNEAQ (reference sequence). CDR3 length: 15 amino acids. The DNA for the CDR3 is TGTGCCAGCAGCTTTCCCCTGGGGGGTCAAGAGACCCAGTACTTC. It is translated as CASSFPLGGQETQYF.

This rearrangement joins TRBV12-3 or TRBV12-4 to TRBJ2-3; no definite D call. This CDR3 comprises 13 residues. The V gene lost 6 bases and the J gene lost 5 bases, with 12 bases spanning the gap. CDR3 residues: CASSRLSQDTQYF. The CDR3 DNA is TGTGCCAGCAGCCGGCTAAGCCAAGATACGCAGTATTTT.

This clonotype came up a few times. This rearrangement joins TRBV9 to TRBJ2-2; D uncertain. V was trimmed by 6 bases and J by 0 bases, leaving 3 bases between them. Per germline, CDR1 SGDLS and CDR2 YYNGEE. The CDR3 has 12 amino acids. The CDR3 region is CASNTNTGELFF. As DNA, the CDR3 is TGTGCCAGCAACACGAACACCGGGGAGCTGTTTTTT. Combining the CDR3 with reference TRBV9 and TRBJ2-2 gives the whole variable domain DSGVTQTPKHLITATGQRVTLRCSPRSGDLSVYWYQQSLDQGLQFLIQYYNGEERAKGNILERFSAQQFPDLHSELNLSSLELGDSALYFCASNTNTGELFFGEGSRLTVL.

The rearrangement uses TRBV10-3 and TRBJ2-6; TRBD1 is a possible D gene (5 bases). Germline V gene sequence: CDR1 ENHRY, CDR2 SYGVKD. CDR3 length: 15 amino acids. V lost 8 bases to trimming and J lost 2 bases, with 13 bases between them. In DNA form, the CDR3 reads TGTGCCATCGGGGCCGTTAGCCCTGGGGCCAACGTCCTGACTTTC. As protein: CAIGAVSPGANVLTF.

The sample holds a few counts of this clonotype. V and J are TRBV20-1 and TRBJ1-5; D is perhaps TRBD1 (5 bases). The CDR3 spans 14 residues. Germline lookup yields CDR1 DFQATT and CDR2 SNEGSKA (reference sequence). The V gene lost 0 bases and the J gene lost 3 bases, with 9 bases spanning the gap. The CDR3 protein is CSARDGTVNQPQHF. The CDR3 DNA is TGCAGTGCTAGAGACGGGACGGTCAATCAGCCCCAGCATTTT.

The V gene is TRBV30, the J gene TRBJ1-5; no firm D call. Germline V gene lookup returns CDR1 GTSNPN and CDR2 SVGIG (reference sequence). The CDR3 length is 14 residues. V was clipped by 4 bases and J by 1 base, with 11 bases between them. The CDR3 nucleotides read TGTGCCTGGACGACGGAGGAGAGCAATCAGCCCCAGCATTTT. This gives the protein CAWTTEESNQPQHF. The full variable domain, with the rest looked up from reference TRBV30 and TRBJ1-5, is SQTIHQWPATLVQPVGSPLSLECTVEGTSNPNLYWYRQAAGRGLQLLFYSVGIGQISSEVPQNLSASRPQDRQFILSSKKLLLSDSGFYLCAWTTEESNQPQHFGDGTRLSIL.

The CDR3, as DNA: TGCAGCGTGGGGACAGGGTACAACGAGCAGTACTTC. Its translation is CSVGTGYNEQYF. This chain links TRBV29-1 with TRBJ2-7; 9 bases line up with TRBD1. This CDR3 is built from 12 residues. Germline V gene sequence: CDR1 SQVTM, CDR2 ANQGSEA. J lost 5 bases, V lost 6 bases, and 5 bases had no gene match.

In this sample, this clonotype turned up a few times. This chain connects TRBV29-1 to TRBJ2-7; either TRBD1 or TRBD2 may fit D (5 bases each). Germline V lookup: CDR1 SQVTM, CDR2 ANQGSEA. V lost 6 bases and J 2 bases, leaving 20 bases between the germline ends. This CDR3 is built from 15 residues. The CDR3 nucleotides read TGCAGCGTGCGCAATGGGGAGTGGGGGACCTACGAGCAGTACTTC. Amino acid sequence: CSVRNGEWGTYEQYF.

The chain is built from TRBV27 and TRBJ2-1; no firm D call. CDR3 size: 14 residues. Deletions cut 1 base from V and 5 bases from J, with 9 bases between. Germline CDR1 is MNHEY and CDR2 is SMNVEV (reference sequence). The CDR3 protein is CASSLFLQNNEQFF. The CDR3 coding sequence is TGTGCCAGCAGTTTATTCTTACAGAACAATGAGCAGTTCTTC.

This clonotype was picked up a small number of times. CDR3 loop: CASSLAGGTGVEQFF. DNA of the CDR3: TGTGCCAGCAGCTTGGCCGGAGGGACAGGCGTCGAGCAGTTCTTC. The V call is TRBV5-6, the J call TRBJ2-1, with 8 nucleotides matching TRBD1. V lost 0 bases and J lost 10; bases outside the gene matches: 9. The CDR3 covers 15 residues. Germline V lookup: CDR1 SGHDT, CDR2 YYEEEE.

This clonotype was seen only a few times. This sequence joins TRBV24-1 and TRBJ2-3; 10 nucleotides match TRBD2. V was clipped by 4 bases and J by 4 bases; unmatched bases: 4. This CDR3 spans 15 amino acids. Germline lookup yields CDR1 KGHDR and CDR2 SFDVKD. In DNA, the CDR3 is TGTGCCACCAGTGAATCACTAGCGGGGCCAGATACGCAGTATTTT. It encodes CATSESLAGPDTQYF.

This clonotype was counted only a few times. The chain carries TRBV7-2 and TRBJ1-1; D remains ambiguous. In germline, CDR1 is SGHTA, CDR2 FQGNSA. The CDR3 sequence is 14 residues long. With 1 base removed from V and 7 bases from J, the gap between germline ends came to 13 bases. For the CDR3, the DNA is TGTGCCAGCAGCTTAGGAGGCTTTTCAGGTGAAGCTTTCTTT. Its translation is CASSLGGFSGEAFF.

This clonotype was detected only a few times. The chain recombines TRBV6-1 with TRBJ2-7; D may be TRBD2 (5 bases). The CDR3 extends over 12 amino acids. Germline V CDR1 and CDR2: MNHNS, SASEGT. Trimming cost V 7 bases and J 0 bases, with 7 bases left between them. For the CDR3, the DNA is TGTGCCAGCAATCGGGACTCCTACGAGCAGTACTTC. Its translation: CASNRDSYEQYF.

The chain employs TRBV3-1 and TRBJ1-2, with D possibly TRBD1 on 6 matching bases. CDR3 length: 15 residues. V gave up 1 base and J gave up 8 bases, with 17 bases separating them. Germline values: CDR1 LGHDT, CDR2 YNNKEL (reference sequence). The CDR3 DNA reads TGTGCCAGCAGCCAAGTGGGACACCAGTCGTTCGGCTACACCTTC. It codes for CASSQVGHQSFGYTF.

This chain uses TRBV20-1 with TRBJ2-1; 10 positions agree with TRBD2. CDR3 length equals 16 residues. The trim removed 6 bases at V and 8 bases at J, leaving 16 bases unmatched. From germline, CDR1 is DFQATT and CDR2 SNEGSKA (reference sequence). The CDR3: CSAPGLAAAGFDEQFF. The CDR3 nucleotides are TGCAGTGCCCCAGGACTAGCGGCCGCCGGGTTTGATGAGCAGTTCTTC.

This clonotype was counted ten times or more. CDR3 residues: CASSLSSGTDTQYF. The CDR3 nucleotides are TGTGCCAGCAGCTTAAGTTCCGGCACAGATACGCAGTATTTT. The V and J genes are TRBV7-2 and TRBJ2-3; D is unresolved. The CDR3 is made up of 14 amino acids. Germline V gene data show CDR1 as SGHTA and CDR2 as FQGNSA. V gave up 2 bases and J gave up 1 base, with 7 bases separating them. Drawing the rest from reference TRBV7-2 and TRBJ2-3, the complete variable domain is GAGVSQSPSNKVTEKGKDVELRCDPISGHTALYWYRQSLGQGLEFLIYFQGNSAPDKSGLPSDRFSAERTGGSVSTLTIQRTQQEDSAVYLCASSLSSGTDTQYFGPGTRLTVL.

At least ten counts were recorded for this clonotype. J is TRBJ2-1 and V is TRBV11-1; TRBD2 matches at 10 bases. Germline lookup yields CDR1 SGHAT and CDR2 FQDESV (reference sequence). V trimming: 5 bases; J trimming: 1 base; junction bases outside the gene matches: 2. This CDR3 is 15 amino acids long. The CDR3 spells CASSPGLASYNEQFF. The CDR3 DNA reads TGTGCCAGCAGCCCGGGACTAGCGTCCTACAATGAGCAGTTCTTC.

This clonotype has just a few counts. This chain links TRBV20-1 with TRBJ2-7, with 8 bases lining up with TRBD2. The CDR3 runs 14 residues. V shed 0 bases, J shed 3 bases, and the junction held 4 bases outside the gene matches. Germline CDR1 is DFQATT and CDR2 is SNEGSKA (reference sequence). The CDR3 region is CSARDSSGGYEQYF. CDR3 in DNA: TGCAGTGCTAGAGATTCAAGCGGGGGCTACGAGCAGTACTTC.

The J gene is TRBJ1-2, the V gene TRBV24-1; D possibly corresponds to TRBD1 (6 bases). V was cut by 3 bases and J by 8 bases, with 18 bases left in between. CDR3 length equals 15 residues. CDR1 is KGHDR, CDR2 SFDVKD, per germline. The CDR3 coding sequence is TGTGCCACCAGTGATGCCAGCTGGGAAGGGGGAGGCTACACCTTC. As protein: CATSDASWEGGGYTF.

The V gene is TRBV7-2, the J gene TRBJ1-2; D remains ambiguous. The V gene lost 1 base and the J gene lost 6 bases, with 6 bases spanning the gap. This CDR3 contains 12 residues. Germline CDR1 reads SGHTA; CDR2 reads FQGNSA. CDR3 in amino acids: CASSLVKDGYTF. The CDR3 DNA is TGTGCCAGCAGCTTAGTGAAGGATGGCTACACCTTC.

In this sample, this clonotype turned up a few times. The chain recombines TRBV7-2 with TRBJ2-7, with D hard to call. Germline loops: CDR1 SGHTA, CDR2 FQGNSA. V was shortened by 5 bases and J by 6 bases, with 17 bases between the two germline ends. The CDR3 loop spans 14 amino acids. The chain's CDR3 is CASSPDSGRGEQYF. In DNA, the CDR3 is TGTGCCAGCAGCCCCGATTCTGGCCGTGGCGAGCAGTACTTC.